One and the same sample provided the 27 T cell receptor beta chains below, sequenced in a study of T cell responses to AZD1222 COVID-19 vaccine (TCRdb year 2021). Sample time point, as interpreted from the label and publication: about 28 days (+/-7) after the second vaccine dose. The protocol used for the library was the immunoSEQ multiplex PCR assay. Imported from immuneACCESS, the table was reduced by TCRdb to in-frame sequences with V and J called. These copies leave out some clones; in studies compared against another copy, an unresolved V gene accounts for under half, and the cause of the remainder is not known. This sample has about 160,000 clones in its table, and around 90% of those were observed once. Together, the top ten hold 3% to 4% of the sample. This material consisted of peripheral blood, taken 28 days after the second AZD1222 dose. These receptors were obtained from an adult who received the AZD1222 COVID-19 vaccine.

The chain links TRBV5-1 to TRBJ2-2; D remains unclear. Trimming stripped 0 bases from V and 4 bases from J, with 16 bases between. This CDR3 spans 17 amino acids. In germline, CDR1 is SGHRS, CDR2 YFSETQ. The CDR3 sequence: CASSLELVGYVTGELFF. CDR3 in DNA: TGCGCCAGCAGCTTGGAGTTGGTAGGGTATGTCACCGGGGAGCTGTTTTTT.

The chain recombines TRBV6-2 or TRBV6-3 with TRBJ2-7; D may correspond to TRBD1 or TRBD2 (5 bases each). CDR1 and CDR2 (germline): MNHEY, SVGEGT. V dropped 2 bases and J dropped 9 bases, with 20 bases sitting between them. The CDR3 runs to 15 residues. The CDR3 DNA sequence: TGTGCCAGCAGTTACCCGAACATAATTGCGAGGGGGCAGTACTTC. Its translation: CASSYPNIIARGQYF.

In its sample, this clone was seen once. The gene calls are TRBV4-1 and TRBJ1-5; no reliable D call. CDR3 length: 16 residues. V was trimmed by 2 bases and J by 0 bases, leaving 11 bases between them. Germline V lookup: CDR1 MGHRA, CDR2 YSYEKL. CDR3 residues: CASSQFAGVSNQPQHF. In nucleotides, the CDR3 is TGCGCCAGCAGCCAATTCGCCGGTGTTAGCAATCAGCCCCAGCATTTT.

The CDR3 spells CASSVGLAGADTQYF. CDR3 DNA: TGTGCCAGCAGCGTGGGACTAGCGGGAGCAGATACGCAGTATTTT. The chain is built from TRBV27 and TRBJ2-3; the match to TRBD2 covers 14 bases. The germline V gene has CDR1 MNHEY and CDR2 SMNVEV (reference sequence). Trimming took 6 bases from V and 4 from J; bases not matched to a gene: 3. The CDR3 contains 15 residues.

V usage is TRBV19 and J usage is TRBJ1-5, with 10 bases identical to TRBD1. Germline-derived CDR1 and CDR2 are LNHDA and SQIVND (reference sequence). This CDR3 spans 17 amino acids. V trimming: 7 bases; J trimming: 0 bases; junction bases outside the gene matches: 9. CDR3 nucleotide sequence: TGTGCCAGTACCCCCGGGACAGGGGATAATAGCAATCAGCCCCAGCATTTT. It translates to CASTPGTGDNSNQPQHF.

The chain employs TRBV10-3 and TRBJ2-7, with 12 bases that match TRBD2. Germline assignment: CDR1 ENHRY and CDR2 SYGVKD. The trim removed 3 bases at V and 1 base at J, leaving 10 bases unmatched. This CDR3 has 18 amino acids. The CDR3 region has the DNA TGTGCCATCAGTGAACCCCGACTAGCGGGAGTTATATCCTACGAGCAGTACTTC. Translating gives CAISEPRLAGVISYEQYF.

The J gene is TRBJ1-3, the V gene TRBV5-1; 8 bases agree with TRBD1. Losses at the gene ends were 3 bases for V and 1 base for J; bases not matched to a gene: 3. The CDR3 covers 15 residues. CDR1 is SGHRS, CDR2 YFSETQ, per germline. The DNA for the CDR3 is TGCGCCAGCAGCTGGGACAGGCCATCTGGAAACACCATATATTTT. Protein product: CASSWDRPSGNTIYF.

This chain connects TRBV7-8 to TRBJ2-2; D is possibly TRBD1 (5 bases). This CDR3 has 16 residues. Between the trimmed V and J ends, which lost 1 base and 1 base, there was a span of 10 bases. The germline CDR1 and CDR2 sequences are SGHVS and FQNEAQ. CDR3: CASSLGRQGNTGELFF. The CDR3 DNA sequence: TGTGCCAGCAGCTTAGGGCGTCAGGGGAACACCGGGGAGCTGTTTTTT. The whole variable domain, remainder taken from reference TRBV7-8 and TRBJ2-2, is GAGVSQSPRYKVAKRGQDVALRCDPISGHVSLFWYQQALGQGPEFLTYFQNEAQLDKSGLPSDRFFAERPEGSVSTLKIQRTQQEDSAVYLCASSLGRQGNTGELFFGEGSRLTVL.

This chain uses TRBV21-1 with TRBJ1-3; the table calls TRBD1, which could not be checked here. TRBV21-1 is a known pseudogene. The CDR3 sequence is 14 residues long. The CDR3 coding sequence is TGTGCCAGCAGCCAACCAGGGTTTGGAAACACCATATATTTT. As protein: CASSQPGFGNTIYF.

This chain links TRBV24-1 with TRBJ2-1, with 13 bases lining up with TRBD2. The V segment lost 2 bases and the J segment 8 bases; nucleotides outside the gene matches: 5. Looked up from germline, CDR1 is KGHDR and CDR2 is SFDVKD. The CDR3 length is 16 residues. The CDR3 here is CATSDSGLAGVHEQFF. The CDR3 region has the DNA TGTGCCACCAGTGATTCAGGACTAGCGGGAGTCCATGAGCAGTTCTTC.

V gene TRBV5-5 combines with J gene TRBJ2-2, with a possible D match to TRBD2 (5 bases). The germline V gene encodes CDR1 SGHKS and CDR2 YYEKEE (reference sequence). This CDR3 has 16 residues. Between the trimmed V and J ends, which lost 4 bases and 2 bases, there was a span of 15 bases. CDR3 loop: CASSLSTGINTGELFF. The CDR3 region has the DNA TGTGCCAGCAGCCTTAGTACCGGGATTAACACCGGGGAGCTGTTTTTT.

This chain joins TRBV6-5 and TRBJ1-2; D call uncertain. The CDR3 spans 14 residues. V lost 5 bases to trimming and J lost 6 bases, with 16 bases between them. Germline CDR1 reads MNHEY; CDR2 reads SVGAGI. CDR3 nucleotide sequence: TGTGCCAGCAGTCCTGACGGGCAAGGGCATGGCTACACCTTC. Protein sequence: CASSPDGQGHGYTF.

The DNA for the CDR3 is TGTGCCAGTAGTATCCCGGGCAGGGGGGGAAAACTGTTTTTT. Protein sequence: CASSIPGRGGKLFF. The chain carries TRBV19 and TRBJ1-4; TRBD1 aligns across 7 bases. Germline V lookup: CDR1 LNHDA, CDR2 SQIVND (reference sequence). CDR3 length: 14 residues. V shed 3 bases and J 10 bases; nucleotides not matched to a gene: 8.

The chain links TRBV5-1 to TRBJ2-2; either TRBD1 or TRBD2 may fit D (5 bases each). The CDR3 covers 14 residues. Per the germline V gene, CDR1 is SGHRS and CDR2 is YFSETQ. Trimming took 4 bases from V and 3 from J, leaving 10 bases between them. CDR3 nucleotide sequence: TGCGCCAGCAGCCCCGAGGGGCACACCGGGGAGCTGTTTTTT. Amino acids: CASSPEGHTGELFF.

V usage is TRBV19 and J usage is TRBJ1-1; TRBD1 aligns across 7 bases. This CDR3 is built from 13 residues. The germline V gene encodes CDR1 LNHDA and CDR2 SQIVND (reference sequence). The V segment lost 7 bases and the J segment 7 bases; nucleotides outside the gene matches: 9. The chain's CDR3 is CASNRRRQGEAFF. The CDR3 region has the DNA TGTGCCAGTAACCGAAGGCGACAGGGTGAAGCTTTCTTT.

The chain carries TRBV10-3 and TRBJ2-1; TRBD2 is a possible D gene (6 bases). V was trimmed by 6 bases and J by 5 bases, leaving 14 bases between them. The CDR3 is 14 residues long. The V gene's germline CDR1 is ENHRY and CDR2 SYGVKD. The CDR3 DNA is TGTGCCATCAGGGGGGGAGAAAGGAACAATGAGCAGTTCTTC. Protein: CAIRGGERNNEQFF.

The CDR3 sequence: CASRGDQRRAFF. The DNA of the CDR3 is TGTGCCAGCAGGGGGGACCAGCGGCGAGCTTTCTTT. This chain links TRBV6-5 with TRBJ1-1; D perhaps matches TRBD1 (5 bases). Germline-derived CDR1 and CDR2 are MNHEY and SVGAGI. The CDR3 runs 12 residues. The V end lost 6 bases, the J end lost 10 bases, and 15 bases lay between the germline ends.

This chain links TRBV2 with TRBJ1-1; D may be TRBD1 (6 bases). The CDR3 sequence is 14 residues long. V was trimmed by 3 bases and J by 1 base, leaving 9 bases between them. The germline gives CDR1 SNHLY, CDR2 FYNNEI. The CDR3 spells CASSEFRGNTEAFF. The CDR3 nucleotides read TGTGCCAGCAGTGAGTTCAGGGGGAACACTGAAGCTTTCTTT.

The genes are TRBV11-3 and TRBJ2-1; TRBD1 agrees at 7 bases. This CDR3 contains 17 residues. V was clipped by 0 bases and J by 5 bases; unmatched bases: 10. Germline loops: CDR1 SGHNT, CDR2 YENEEA. In DNA, the CDR3 is TGTGCCAGCAGCTTAGAGAGATTGGGACAGCCTAACAATGAGCAGTTCTTC. It yields the protein CASSLERLGQPNNEQFF. Full variable domain (remainder filled in from reference TRBV11-3 and TRBJ2-1): EAGVVQSPRYKIIEKKQPVAFWCNPISGHNTLYWYLQNLGQGPELLIRYENEEAVDDSQLPKDRFSAERLKGVDSTLKIQPAELGDSAVYLCASSLERLGQPNNEQFFGPGTRLTVL.

This chain links TRBV19 with TRBJ2-7; 9 bases align to TRBD1. The V segment lost 3 bases and the J segment 6 bases; nucleotides outside the gene matches: 6. The V gene's germline CDR1 is LNHDA and CDR2 SQIVND (reference sequence). The CDR3 is 14 amino acids. CDR3 in DNA: TGTGCCAGTAGTATCGTACAGGGGGCCTCCGAGCAGTACTTC. As protein: CASSIVQGASEQYF. Full variable domain (remainder filled in from reference TRBV19 and TRBJ2-7): DGGITQSPKYLFRKEGQNVTLSCEQNLNHDAMYWYRQDPGQGLRLIYYSQIVNDFQKGDIAEGYSVSREKKESFPLTVTSAQKNPTAFYLCASSIVQGASEQYFGPGTRLTVT.

Turning to this clone: Compared with germline, one end of the junction differs, possibly owing to a read error. The chain recombines TRBV7-7 with TRBJ2-3, with TRBD2 matching 9 bases. CDR1 is SSHAT, CDR2 FNYEAQ, per germline (reference sequence). CDR3 length: 16 amino acids. This CDR3 is CASSPTSGASTDTQYF. The CDR3 bases are TGTGCTAGCAGCCCGACTAGCGGAGCCAGCACAGATACGCAGTATTTT.

The chain combines TRBV11-3 with TRBJ2-1, with D hard to call. This CDR3 comprises 16 residues. The V and J ends lost 1 base and 9 bases respectively, with 19 bases between them. Germline CDR1 is SGHNT and CDR2 is YENEEA. CDR3 sequence: CASSLAPRGNKLEQFF. The CDR3 DNA reads TGTGCCAGCAGCTTAGCCCCGCGAGGCAATAAGCTTGAGCAGTTCTTC.

A note on this clone: A read error may produce the germline difference seen at one junction end. This chain joins TRBV3-1 (or the pseudogene TRBV3-2) and TRBJ2-1, with D uncertain. The CDR3 extends over 11 amino acids. Germline V gives CDR1 LGHDT, CDR2 YNNKEL (reference sequence). The CDR3 here is CASSDRRRILF. The DNA for the CDR3 is TGTGCCAGCAGCGATCGACGGCGGATACTCTTC.

This clone was detected only once. V is TRBV3-1 (or the pseudogene TRBV3-2) and J is TRBJ1-5; unclear D gene. Trimming shortened V by 1 base and J by 11 bases, and 12 bases separated the two germline ends. The length of the CDR3 is 13 residues. CDR1 and CDR2 (germline): LGHDT, YNNKEL (reference sequence). The CDR3 loop reads CASSQGSQQAQHF. CDR3 in DNA: TGTGCCAGCAGCCAAGGAAGCCAGCAGGCCCAGCATTTT.

V is TRBV5-1 and J is TRBJ1-3; TRBD1 agrees at 7 bases. The junction had 10 bases not matched to a gene; V was cut back by 4 bases and J by 0 bases. The CDR3 loop spans 17 amino acids. Per the germline V gene, CDR1 is SGHRS and CDR2 is YFSETQ. The DNA of the CDR3 is TGCGCCAGCAGCAGAGGACAGGACCCATTCTCTGGAAACACCATATATTTT. Translation gives CASSRGQDPFSGNTIYF. Full variable domain (remainder filled in from reference TRBV5-1 and TRBJ1-3): KAGVTQTPRYLIKTRGQQVTLSCSPISGHRSVSWYQQTPGQGLQFLFEYFSETQRNKGNFPGRFSGRQFSNSRSEMNVSTLELGDSALYLCASSRGQDPFSGNTIYFGEGSWLTVV.

The rearrangement uses TRBV19 and TRBJ2-7, with 10 nucleotides matching TRBD1. V shed 5 bases and J 0 bases; nucleotides not matched to a gene: 4. CDR1 and CDR2 (germline): LNHDA, SQIVND (reference sequence). The CDR3 sequence is 15 residues long. The CDR3 reads CASSPRTGGSYEQYF. CDR3 coding DNA: TGTGCCAGTAGTCCTCGGACAGGGGGCTCCTACGAGCAGTACTTC.

The CDR3 DNA reads TGTGCCAGCAGCCCGGGACAGGGGCGAGTGAACACTGAAGCTTTCTTT. Its translation is CASSPGQGRVNTEAFF. The V call is TRBV7-2, the J call TRBJ1-1; 10 nucleotides line up with TRBD1. Germline V gene data show CDR1 as SGHTA and CDR2 as FQGNSA. Unmatched junction bases numbered 6, after V lost 5 bases and J lost 0 bases. The CDR3 is 16 amino acids.